The next 11 T cell receptor beta chains were all read from a single sample in a study of cytomegalovirus exposure and HLA in healthy donors listed by TCRdb under 2017. The library relied on the immunoSEQ multiplex PCR assay. The multiplex PCR relied on a mix of 60 forward primers for TCR Vbeta segments and 13 reverse primers for TCR Jbeta segments. This immuneACCESS table, as held by TCRdb, lists in-frame sequences with V and J called but not all clones. Of the missing ones, under half trace to an unresolved V gene in checked studies; the others have no known cause. Recorded for this sample are 100,000 to 150,000 clones; 65% to 80% of them occurred a single time. Jointly, the top ten make up less than 2% of the sample. Specimen: PBMCs. The receptor source for this set is a woman aged 40 to 50 in good health and CMV-seronegative.

The chain links TRBV30 to TRBJ1-2; 8 nucleotides align to TRBD1. The CDR3 is 16 residues long. From germline, CDR1 is GTSNPN and CDR2 SVGIG (reference sequence). V was clipped by 1 base and J by 4 bases; unmatched bases: 11. CDR3 loop: CAWSDQDRGRLYGYTF. The CDR3 coding sequence is TGTGCCTGGAGTGACCAAGACAGGGGCCGGCTCTATGGCTACACCTTC. The complete variable domain, with remaining parts taken from reference TRBV30 and TRBJ1-2, reads SQTIHQWPATLVQPVGSPLSLECTVEGTSNPNLYWYRQAAGRGLQLLFYSVGIGQISSEVPQNLSASRPQDRQFILSSKKLLLSDSGFYLCAWSDQDRGRLYGYTFGSGTRLTVV.

This rearrangement joins TRBV28 to TRBJ2-6; a possible D gene is TRBD1 (8 bases). V lost 3 bases and J lost 2, with 14 bases in between. From germline, CDR1 is MDHEN and CDR2 SYDVKM. This CDR3 contains 17 residues. The CDR3 DNA reads TGTGCCAGCAGTTTTGTCACAGGGGGGGCTGGGGCCAACGTCCTGACTTTC. Translating gives CASSFVTGGAGANVLTF. Full variable domain (remainder filled in from reference TRBV28 and TRBJ2-6): DVKVTQSSRYLVKRTGEKVFLECVQDMDHENMFWYRQDPGLGLRLIYFSYDVKMKEKGDIPEGYSVSREKKERFSLILESASTNQTSMYLCASSFVTGGAGANVLTFGAGSRLTVL.

J is TRBJ2-5 and V is TRBV7-2; 12 positions match TRBD2. V lost 4 bases to trimming and J lost 0 bases; unmatched junction nucleotides: 0. Germline V CDR1 and CDR2: SGHTA, FQGNSA. The CDR3 is 15 residues long. The CDR3: CASSWTSGDQETQYF. The CDR3 bases are TGTGCCAGCAGCTGGACTAGCGGGGACCAAGAGACCCAGTACTTC.

The chain links TRBV19 to TRBJ2-7, with D perhaps TRBD1 (5 bases). V was trimmed by 3 bases and J by 6 bases, leaving 15 bases between them. From germline, CDR1 is LNHDA and CDR2 SQIVND (reference sequence). CDR3 size: 14 residues. The CDR3 is CASSMVLAGREQYF. For the CDR3, the DNA is TGTGCCAGTAGTATGGTCCTCGCAGGGCGCGAGCAGTACTTC.

The chain has TRBV28 and TRBJ2-5; D perhaps matches TRBD1 (6 bases). The DNA end is a closer match to TRBJ2-7, so the J assignment may be wrong. This CDR3 comprises 13 residues. Germline CDR1 reads MDHEN; CDR2 reads SYDVKM. CDR3 coding DNA: TGTGCCAGCAGTACGCCACAGGGTTACGAGCAGTACTTC. Protein sequence: CASSTPQGYEQYF.

The V and J genes are TRBV7-2 and TRBJ1-5; 8 nucleotides match TRBD1. J lost 5 bases, V lost 4 bases, and 4 bases had no gene match. Germline V gene sequence: CDR1 SGHTA, CDR2 FQGNSA. The CDR3 extends over 14 amino acids. CDR3 loop: CASSSRQGYQPQHF. CDR3 coding DNA: TGTGCCAGCAGCTCGAGACAGGGGTATCAGCCCCAGCATTTT. Filled out from reference TRBV7-2 and TRBJ1-5, the complete variable domain reads GAGVSQSPSNKVTEKGKDVELRCDPISGHTALYWYRQSLGQGLEFLIYFQGNSAPDKSGLPSDRFSAERTGGSVSTLTIQRTQQEDSAVYLCASSSRQGYQPQHFGDGTRLSIL.

The genes are TRBV10-3 and TRBJ1-4; D perhaps matches TRBD1 (5 bases). V was shortened by 3 bases and J by 8 bases, with 19 bases between the two germline ends. The CDR3 totals 16 residues. Germline values: CDR1 ENHRY, CDR2 SYGVKD. The CDR3 nucleotides are TGTGCCATCAGTGATCAGGGCCCTCGGCTGCGGGAAAAACTGTTTTTT. The encoded protein is CAISDQGPRLREKLFF.

V gene TRBV2 combines with J gene TRBJ1-1, with D perhaps matching TRBD1 (5 bases). V lost 2 bases and J 0 bases, leaving 10 bases between the germline ends. The CDR3 contains 15 residues. Germline values: CDR1 SNHLY, CDR2 FYNNEI. This CDR3 reads CASSEQGLMNTEAFF. The DNA for the CDR3 is TGTGCCAGCAGTGAACAGGGTTTGATGAACACTGAAGCTTTCTTT.

The count of this clone is one. The rearrangement uses TRBV5-1 and TRBJ2-6, with 7 bases aligning to TRBD1. From germline, CDR1 is SGHRS and CDR2 YFSETQ. This CDR3 has 15 amino acids. Trimming at V came to 2 bases and at J to 1 base, leaving 0 bases not matched to a gene. The CDR3 nucleotides read TGCGCCAGCAGCTTCAGGGGGTCTGGGGCCAACGTCCTGACTTTC. It yields the protein CASSFRGSGANVLTF.

To note about this clone: At one of its ends the junction is not consistent with the germline gene, which may arise from a read error. This chain joins TRBV14 and TRBJ2-4; D not resolved. This CDR3 spans 14 amino acids. Germline CDR1 is SGHDN and CDR2 is FVKESK. CDR3 nucleotide sequence: TGTGCCAGCAGCCAAGGGTTCCAAAAAAACAGTCAGTACTTC. Protein product: CASSQGFQKNSQYF.

The V and J genes are TRBV18 and TRBJ2-7; TRBD2 aligns across 12 bases. The CDR3 runs 15 residues. The germline gives CDR1 KGHSH, CDR2 LQKENI. After removal of 1 base from V and 7 bases from J, the junction contained 5 bases not matched to a gene. The CDR3 DNA is TGTGCCAGCTCACCACGACTAGCGGGGGATGAGGAGCAGTACTTC. This codes for CASSPRLAGDEEQYF. The whole variable domain, filled in from reference TRBV18 and TRBJ2-7, reads NAGVMQNPRHLVRRRGQEARLRCSPMKGHSHVYWYRQLPEEGLKFMVYLQKENIIDESGMPKERFSAEFPKEGPSILRIQQVVRGDSAAYFCASSPRLAGDEEQYFGPGTRLTVT.